Presented here are 27 T cell receptor beta chains from one specimen sequenced in a study of cytomegalovirus exposure and HLA in healthy donors (dated by TCRdb to the late 2010s). Library generation was performed with the immunoSEQ multiplex PCR assay. For the multiplex PCR, a mixture combining 60 forward primers for TCR Vbeta segments and 13 reverse primers for TCR Jbeta segments was used. TCRdb limited this immuneACCESS table to in-frame rearrangements with V and J called. A share of clones is missing; checked studies link under half to unresolved V genes, and the rest is unexplained. The sample contains about 180,000 clones, roughly 79% of them found a single time. 6.3% of the sample lies in the top ten. Sequencing was done on a sample of PBMCs. The source of these receptors is a man aged 35 to 55 in good health and CMV-seropositive.

The chain carries TRBV4-1 and TRBJ2-1; 7 nucleotides line up with TRBD1. The length of the CDR3 is 15 residues. With V trimmed by 4 bases and J by 4 bases, 7 bases remained unmatched. Germline V gene lookup returns CDR1 MGHRA and CDR2 YSYEKL. CDR3 residues: CASSPGQASYNEQFF. Written as DNA, the CDR3 is TGCGCCAGCAGCCCCGGACAGGCCTCTTACAATGAGCAGTTCTTC.

This clone was seen a handful of times. The chain uses TRBV6-1 and TRBJ2-1, with TRBD2 matching 9 bases. Germline CDR1 is MNHNS and CDR2 is SASEGT. The CDR3 is 15 residues long. The V and J ends lost 7 bases and 9 bases, in that order; junction bases with no gene match: 13. The CDR3 region has the DNA TGTGCCAGCATTCTCGGAGCGGGAGGTTGGGTTGAGCAGTTCTTC. It is translated as CASILGAGGWVEQFF.

This clone was seen a few times. This chain links TRBV2 with TRBJ2-5; TRBD2 is a possible D gene (5 bases). Per the germline V gene, CDR1 is SNHLY and CDR2 is FYNNEI. V was clipped by 10 bases and J by 3 bases, with 12 bases between them. CDR3 length: 12 amino acids. The CDR3 region has the DNA TGTGCCACTGGGAGATCTGAAGAGACCCAGTACTTC. The encoded protein is CATGRSEETQYF.

This clone showed up just once. This chain connects TRBV28 to TRBJ1-2, with 8 bases aligning to TRBD1. Unmatched junction bases numbered 6, after V lost 5 bases and J lost 4 bases. Looked up from germline, CDR1 is MDHEN and CDR2 is SYDVKM. The CDR3 contains 14 residues. CDR3 coding DNA: TGTGCCAGCAGTCAATCCGGGACAGGCTATGGCTACACCTTC. It encodes CASSQSGTGYGYTF.

The V and J genes are TRBV28 and TRBJ1-4; D perhaps matches TRBD1 (5 bases). CDR1 and CDR2 (germline): MDHEN, SYDVKM. CDR3 length: 13 amino acids. V lost 2 bases, J lost 8 bases, and 9 bases lay in between. The CDR3 DNA is TGTGCCAGCAGTTTAGGGGGGGAGGAAAAACTGTTTTTT. Protein: CASSLGGEEKLFF.

The CDR3 region has the DNA TGTGCCAGCAGCCCCCCGGGACTAGCGAGGGAGACCCAGTACTTC. This sequence encodes CASSPPGLARETQYF. The chain combines TRBV6-6 with TRBJ2-5; 10 bases map to TRBD2. This CDR3 has 15 amino acids. Germline CDR1 is MNHNY and CDR2 is SVGAGI (reference sequence). J gave up 5 bases and V 6 bases, and 9 bases lay outside the gene matches.

This clone was counted only a few times. The chain carries TRBV7-2 and TRBJ1-3; D is unclear. There are 13 residues in the CDR3. With 1 base removed from V and 8 bases from J, the gap between germline ends came to 9 bases. Germline V gene sequence: CDR1 SGHTA, CDR2 FQGNSA. The CDR3 coding sequence is TGTGCCAGCAGCTTAGGCGGCGTCCACACCATATATTTT. The encoded protein is CASSLGGVHTIYF.

The chain is built from TRBV5-6 and TRBJ2-3, with 7 bases fitting TRBD2. With 3 bases clipped from V and 5 bases from J, the junction kept 3 bases outside the gene matches. The germline gives CDR1 SGHDT, CDR2 YYEEEE. The CDR3 spans 13 residues. In DNA, the CDR3 is TGTGCCAGCAGCTCGACTAGCTTAGATACGCAGTATTTT. This sequence encodes CASSSTSLDTQYF. Full variable domain (outside the CDR3, taken from reference TRBV5-6 and TRBJ2-3): DAGVTQSPTHLIKTRGQQVTLRCSPKSGHDTVSWYQQALGQGPQFIFQYYEEEERQRGNFPDRFSGHQFPNYSSELNVNALLLGDSALYLCASSSTSLDTQYFGPGTRLTVL.

This chain joins TRBV18 and TRBJ1-5; 10 bases align to TRBD1. Germline V lookup: CDR1 KGHSH, CDR2 LQKENI. The CDR3 is made up of 17 amino acids. V lost 2 bases and J lost 0; bases outside the gene matches: 4. This CDR3 reads CASSPGTGANSNQPQHF. The CDR3 nucleotides read TGTGCCAGCTCACCAGGGACAGGGGCCAATAGCAATCAGCCCCAGCATTTT.

The CDR3, as DNA: TGTGCCAGCAGCTCCCCTACTAGCACAGATACGCAGTATTTT. It translates to CASSSPTSTDTQYF. V and J are TRBV14 and TRBJ2-3; D not resolved. Trimming left V 5 bases short and J 0 bases short, with 9 bases between. The germline gives CDR1 SGHDN, CDR2 FVKESK. There are 14 residues in the CDR3.

The chain has TRBV6-4 and TRBJ2-7; the match to TRBD1 covers 9 bases. The length of the CDR3 is 17 residues. Germline assignment: CDR1 MRHNA and CDR2 SNTAGT. The V and J ends lost 10 bases and 1 base, in that order; junction bases with no gene match: 17. The CDR3 nucleotides read TGTGCCAACCGACAGGGGGGCGAGTCTCTTCCATCCTACGAGCAGTACTTC. It is translated as CANRQGGESLPSYEQYF.

The V gene is TRBV11-3, the J gene TRBJ2-7; possibly TRBD2 for D (5 bases). From germline, CDR1 is SGHNT and CDR2 YENEEA. The CDR3 runs 14 residues. V lost 1 base and J lost 1, with 8 bases in between. DNA of the CDR3: TGTGCCAGCAGCTTAGCCGAGGGTTCCTACGAGCAGTACTTC. Protein product: CASSLAEGSYEQYF.

The V call is TRBV5-1, the J call TRBJ1-1, with 7 bases aligning to TRBD1. The ends lost 5 bases at V and 0 bases at J; junction bases unmatched: 7. The CDR3 runs to 15 residues. Looked up from germline, CDR1 is SGHRS and CDR2 is YFSETQ. The CDR3 DNA reads as TGCGCCAGCAGAACCGGGACAGAAATGAACACTGAAGCTTTCTTT. This encodes CASRTGTEMNTEAFF.

J is TRBJ1-4 and V is TRBV11-3, with a weak D call TRBD1 (5 bases). CDR3 length: 13 amino acids. V lost 5 bases and J 6 bases, leaving 10 bases between the germline ends. Germline V gene sequence: CDR1 SGHNT, CDR2 YENEEA. CDR3 loop: CASSPPGDEKLFF. DNA of the CDR3: TGTGCCAGCAGCCCCCCGGGGGATGAAAAACTGTTTTTT.

The V call is TRBV6-1, the J call TRBJ2-1; TRBD1 aligns across 8 bases. The CDR3 sequence is 14 residues long. The germline V gene encodes CDR1 MNHNS and CDR2 SASEGT. J gave up 2 bases and V 4 bases, and 1 base lay outside the gene matches. CDR3 region: CASSGDRTYNEQFF. CDR3 DNA: TGTGCCAGCAGTGGGGACAGGACCTACAATGAGCAGTTCTTC.

This clone was counted between two and nine times. The rearrangement joins TRBV19 to TRBJ1-4; D is unresolved. This CDR3 spans 16 amino acids. Trimming cost V 3 bases and J 5 bases, with 16 bases left between them. The germline gives CDR1 LNHDA, CDR2 SQIVND (reference sequence). The CDR3 loop is CASSIFCRSVNEKLFF. In nucleotides, the CDR3 is TGTGCCAGTAGTATTTTTTGTCGGTCGGTAAATGAAAAACTGTTTTTT.

The chain links TRBV7-9 to TRBJ2-7; TRBD1 is a possible D gene (6 bases). Trimming left V 1 base short and J 6 bases short, with 13 bases between. The CDR3 has 14 amino acids. The germline gives CDR1 SEHNR, CDR2 FQNEAQ (reference sequence). This CDR3 reads CASSLEGQSLEQYF. Here the CDR3 DNA reads TGTGCCAGCAGCTTAGAAGGACAGTCTCTCGAGCAGTACTTC.

This rearrangement joins TRBV2 to TRBJ2-1, with TRBD2 matching over 9 bases. The CDR3 loop spans 16 amino acids. The V segment lost 2 bases and the J segment 8 bases; nucleotides outside the gene matches: 10. Germline CDR1 reads SNHLY; CDR2 reads FYNNEI. DNA of the CDR3: TGTGCCAGCAGTGAATTTGTGTCTAGCGGGAACGATGAGCAGTTCTTC. As protein: CASSEFVSSGNDEQFF.

The CDR3 loop reads CASSENEGPNGLFF. As DNA, the CDR3 is TGTGCCAGCAGTGAAAACGAGGGCCCTAATGGGCTGTTTTTT. The rearrangement uses TRBV6-5 and TRBJ2-2, with D perhaps TRBD2 (5 bases). The CDR3 is 14 amino acids. CDR1 is MNHEY, CDR2 SVGAGI, per germline. The germline V and J ends were trimmed by 5 bases and 13 bases, with 20 bases remaining between them.

V usage is TRBV5-4 and J usage is TRBJ1-1; no firm D call. Germline values: CDR1 SGHNT, CDR2 YYREEE (reference sequence). CDR3 length equals 16 residues. V dropped 0 bases and J dropped 1 base, with 13 bases sitting between them. The CDR3 nucleotides read TGTGCCAGCAGCTTGGGTCTCGGACGGGGGAACACTGAAGCTTTCTTT. Encoded protein: CASSLGLGRGNTEAFF.

This chain connects TRBV27 to TRBJ2-1, with D tentatively TRBD2 (6 bases). Between the trimmed V and J ends, which lost 3 bases and 6 bases, there was a span of 9 bases. The germline CDR1 and CDR2 sequences are MNHEY and SMNVEV (reference sequence). The CDR3 has 13 amino acids. CDR3 nucleotides: TGTGCCAGCAGTTTGATCGGGAGCAATGAGCAGTTCTTC. Translation gives CASSLIGSNEQFF.

The genes are TRBV7-9 and TRBJ2-3; D call uncertain. The germline CDR1 and CDR2 sequences are SEHNR and FQNEAQ (reference sequence). Deletions cut 5 bases from V and 0 bases from J, with 9 bases between. The CDR3 runs 14 residues. CDR3 in DNA: TGTGCCAGCAGCCAGACAACTAGCACAGATACGCAGTATTTT. As protein: CASSQTTSTDTQYF.

This rearrangement joins TRBV6-5 to TRBJ1-1; D uncertain. The CDR3 is 14 amino acids. The germline V gene encodes CDR1 MNHEY and CDR2 SVGAGI. V lost 6 bases and J 4 bases, leaving 15 bases between the germline ends. For the CDR3, the DNA is TGTGCCAGCAGCCAAACCCGAGGAGCCACTGAAGCTTTCTTT. Translating it yields CASSQTRGATEAFF.

The chain uses TRBV11-2 and TRBJ2-7, with D possibly TRBD2 on 6 matching bases. CDR1 and CDR2 from the germline V gene are SGHAT and FQNNGV. Between the trimmed V and J ends, which lost 6 bases and 0 bases, there was a span of 15 bases. The CDR3 sequence is 15 residues long. DNA of the CDR3: TGTGCCAGCAGGGGATCGGTGGACTACTCCTACGAGCAGTACTTC. As protein: CASRGSVDYSYEQYF.

The chain has TRBV5-1 and TRBJ1-2; no definite D call. V was pared by 4 bases and J by 2 bases, with 15 bases between. This CDR3 is 15 amino acids long. CDR1 is SGHRS, CDR2 YFSETQ, per germline. CDR3 nucleotides: TGCGCCAGCAGCCCGCCCCCCCCCGGGAACTATGGCTACACCTTC. Translated: CASSPPPPGNYGYTF.

This chain uses TRBV15 with TRBJ2-2; D call uncertain. Germline V gene lookup returns CDR1 LNHNV and CDR2 YYDKDF (reference sequence). The V end lost 1 base, the J end lost 1 base, and 13 bases lay between the germline ends. The CDR3 has 17 amino acids. This chain's CDR3 is CATSRVGQAMNTGELFF. The CDR3 DNA reads TGTGCCACCAGCAGAGTAGGCCAGGCAATGAACACCGGGGAGCTGTTTTTT.

This chain uses TRBV11-2 with TRBJ2-2, with TRBD1 matching 8 bases. The CDR3 is 16 amino acids. Per the germline V gene, CDR1 is SGHAT and CDR2 is FQNNGV. Trimming at V came to 6 bases and at J to 2 bases, leaving 8 bases not matched to a gene. The CDR3 DNA reads TGTGCCAGCAGACCGTGGACAGGGAGTAACACCGGGGAGCTGTTTTTT. This gives the protein CASRPWTGSNTGELFF.